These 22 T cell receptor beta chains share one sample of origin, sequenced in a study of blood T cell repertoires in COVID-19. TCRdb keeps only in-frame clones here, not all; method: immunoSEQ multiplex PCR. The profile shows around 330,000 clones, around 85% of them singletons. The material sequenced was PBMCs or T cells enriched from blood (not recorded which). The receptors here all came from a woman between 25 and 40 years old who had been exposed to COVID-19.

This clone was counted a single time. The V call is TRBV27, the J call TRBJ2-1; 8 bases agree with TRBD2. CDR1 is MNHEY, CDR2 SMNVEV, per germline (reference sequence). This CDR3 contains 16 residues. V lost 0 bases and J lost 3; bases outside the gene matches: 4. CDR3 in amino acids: CASSLSAGDLYNEQFF. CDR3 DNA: TGTGCCAGCAGTTTATCAGCGGGAGACCTCTACAATGAGCAGTTCTTC.

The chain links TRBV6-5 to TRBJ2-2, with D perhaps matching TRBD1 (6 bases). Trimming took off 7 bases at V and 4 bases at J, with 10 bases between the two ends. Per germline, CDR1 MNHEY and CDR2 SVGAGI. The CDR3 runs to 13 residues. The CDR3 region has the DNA TGTGCCAGCACGCAGGGGACCACCGGGGAGCTGTTTTTT. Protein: CASTQGTTGELFF.

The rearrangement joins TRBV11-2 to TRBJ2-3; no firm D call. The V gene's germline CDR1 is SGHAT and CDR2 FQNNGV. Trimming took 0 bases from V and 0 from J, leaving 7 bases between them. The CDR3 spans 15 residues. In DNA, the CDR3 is TGTGCCAGCAGCTTAGAGATGGCTAGCACAGATACGCAGTATTTT. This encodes CASSLEMASTDTQYF.

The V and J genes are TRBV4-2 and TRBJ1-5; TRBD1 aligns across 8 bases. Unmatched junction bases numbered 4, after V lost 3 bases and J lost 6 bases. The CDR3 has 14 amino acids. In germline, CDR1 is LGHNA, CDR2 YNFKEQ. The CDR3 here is CASSHGTGGQPQHF. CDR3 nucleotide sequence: TGTGCCAGCAGCCATGGAACAGGGGGTCAGCCCCAGCATTTT.

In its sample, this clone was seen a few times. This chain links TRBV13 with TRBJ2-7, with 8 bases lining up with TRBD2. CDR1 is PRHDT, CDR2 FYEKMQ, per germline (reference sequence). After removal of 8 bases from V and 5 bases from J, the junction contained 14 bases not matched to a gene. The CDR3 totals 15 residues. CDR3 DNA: TGTGCCAGCCGGCGTCGTCGGGAGGGCCTGCACGAGCAGTACTTC. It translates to CASRRRREGLHEQYF. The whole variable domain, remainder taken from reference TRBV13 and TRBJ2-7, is AAGVIQSPRHLIKEKRETATLKCYPIPRHDTVYWYQQGPGQDPQFLISFYEKMQSDKGSIPDRFSAQQFSDYHSELNMSSLELGDSALYFCASRRRREGLHEQYFGPGTRLTVT.

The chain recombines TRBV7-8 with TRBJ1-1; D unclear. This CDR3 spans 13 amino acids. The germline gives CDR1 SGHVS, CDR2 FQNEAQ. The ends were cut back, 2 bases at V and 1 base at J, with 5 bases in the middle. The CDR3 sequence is CASSLSGNTEAFF. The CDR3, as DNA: TGTGCCAGCAGCTTATCGGGGAACACTGAAGCTTTCTTT.

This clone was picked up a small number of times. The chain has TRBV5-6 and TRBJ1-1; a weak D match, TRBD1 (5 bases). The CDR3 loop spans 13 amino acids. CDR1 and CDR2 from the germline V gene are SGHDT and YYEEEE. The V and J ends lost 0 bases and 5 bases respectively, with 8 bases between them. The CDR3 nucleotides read TGTGCCAGCAGCTTGGCAGGGAATACTGAAGCTTTCTTT. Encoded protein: CASSLAGNTEAFF.

The chain's CDR3 is CASSLTSGGEETQYF. CDR3 DNA sequence: TGTGCCAGCAGCCTTACTAGCGGGGGGGAAGAGACCCAGTACTTC. The V gene is TRBV3-1 (or the pseudogene TRBV3-2), the J gene TRBJ2-5, with 13 bases aligning to TRBD2. The CDR3 length is 15 residues. Trimming at V came to 4 bases and at J to 3 bases, leaving 2 bases not matched to a gene. From germline, CDR1 is LGHDT and CDR2 YNNKEL (reference sequence).

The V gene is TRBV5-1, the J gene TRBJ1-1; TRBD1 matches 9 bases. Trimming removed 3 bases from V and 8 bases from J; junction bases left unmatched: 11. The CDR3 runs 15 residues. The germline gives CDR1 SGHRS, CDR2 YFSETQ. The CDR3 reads CASSSSGIGTGEAFF. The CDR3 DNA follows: TGCGCCAGCAGCTCCTCAGGGATCGGGACAGGGGAAGCTTTCTTT.

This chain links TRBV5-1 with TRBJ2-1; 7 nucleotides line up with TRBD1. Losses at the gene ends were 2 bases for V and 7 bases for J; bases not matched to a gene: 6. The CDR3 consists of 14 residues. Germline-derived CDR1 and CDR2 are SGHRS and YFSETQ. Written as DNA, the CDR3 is TGCGCCAGCAGCTTCGGGGACAGCAGGAATGAGCAGTTCTTC. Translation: CASSFGDSRNEQFF.

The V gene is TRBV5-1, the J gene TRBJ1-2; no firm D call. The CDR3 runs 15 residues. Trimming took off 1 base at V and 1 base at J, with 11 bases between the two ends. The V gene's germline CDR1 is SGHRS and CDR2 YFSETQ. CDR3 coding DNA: TGCGCCAGCAGCTTGCATGCGCGGGTTAACTATGGCTACACCTTC. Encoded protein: CASSLHARVNYGYTF.

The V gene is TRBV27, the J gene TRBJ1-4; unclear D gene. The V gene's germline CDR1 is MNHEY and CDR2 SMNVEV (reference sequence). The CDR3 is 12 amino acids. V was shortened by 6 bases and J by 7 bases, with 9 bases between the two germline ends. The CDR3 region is CASRGSVEKLFF. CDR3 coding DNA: TGTGCCAGCAGAGGGAGCGTTGAAAAACTGTTTTTT.

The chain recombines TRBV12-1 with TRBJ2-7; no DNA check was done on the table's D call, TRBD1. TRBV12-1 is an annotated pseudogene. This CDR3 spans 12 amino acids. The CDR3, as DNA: TGTGCCAGCAGCGTCCTGGGCCACGAGCAGTACTTC. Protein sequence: CASSVLGHEQYF.

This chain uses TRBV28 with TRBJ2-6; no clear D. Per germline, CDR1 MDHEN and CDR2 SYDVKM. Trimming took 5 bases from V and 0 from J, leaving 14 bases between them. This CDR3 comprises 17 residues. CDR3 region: CASSPTQFSSGANVLTF. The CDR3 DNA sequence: TGTGCCAGCAGTCCGACACAATTTAGCTCTGGGGCCAACGTCCTGACTTTC.

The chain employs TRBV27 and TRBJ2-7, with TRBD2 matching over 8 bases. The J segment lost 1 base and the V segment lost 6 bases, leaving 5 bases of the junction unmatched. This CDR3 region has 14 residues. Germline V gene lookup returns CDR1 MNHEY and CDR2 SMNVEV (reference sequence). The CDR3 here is CASRFSSGSYEQYF. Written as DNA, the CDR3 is TGTGCCAGCAGATTCTCTAGCGGGTCCTACGAGCAGTACTTC.

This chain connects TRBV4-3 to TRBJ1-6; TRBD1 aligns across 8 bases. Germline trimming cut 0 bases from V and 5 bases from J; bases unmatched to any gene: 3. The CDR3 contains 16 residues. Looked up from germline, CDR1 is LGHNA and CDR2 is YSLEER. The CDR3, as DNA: TGCGCCAGCAGCCAAGAGGACAGGGCTAATAATTCACCCCTCCACTTT. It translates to CASSQEDRANNSPLHF.

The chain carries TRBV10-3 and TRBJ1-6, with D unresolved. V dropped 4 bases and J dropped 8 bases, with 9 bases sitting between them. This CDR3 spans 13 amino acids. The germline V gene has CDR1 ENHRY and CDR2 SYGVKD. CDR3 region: CAISGTPDSPLHF. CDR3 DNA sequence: TGTGCCATCAGTGGAACTCCCGATTCACCCCTCCACTTT.

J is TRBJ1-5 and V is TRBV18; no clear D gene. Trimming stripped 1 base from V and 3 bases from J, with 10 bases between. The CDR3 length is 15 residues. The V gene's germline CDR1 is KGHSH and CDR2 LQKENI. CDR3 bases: TGTGCCAGCTCACCACTTCCAGAGGACAATCAGCCCCAGCATTTT. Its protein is CASSPLPEDNQPQHF.

CDR3 coding DNA: TGTGCCACCTCGGGGTCCGGAAACACCATATATTTT. This codes for CATSGSGNTIYF. The rearrangement uses TRBV28 and TRBJ1-3; D gene unclear. V lost 10 bases and J 4 bases, leaving 11 bases between the germline ends. This CDR3 is built from 12 residues. Germline V CDR1 and CDR2: MDHEN, SYDVKM. The variable domain in full, with the rest retrieved from reference TRBV28 and TRBJ1-3, is DVKVTQSSRYLVKRTGEKVFLECVQDMDHENMFWYRQDPGLGLRLIYFSYDVKMKEKGDIPEGYSVSREKKERFSLILESASTNQTSMYLCATSGSGNTIYFGEGSWLTVV.

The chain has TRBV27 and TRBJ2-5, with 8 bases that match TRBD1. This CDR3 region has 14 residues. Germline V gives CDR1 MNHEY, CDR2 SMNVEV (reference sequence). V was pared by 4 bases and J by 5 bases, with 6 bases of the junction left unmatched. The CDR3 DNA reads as TGTGCCAGCAGTTGGACAGGGTACAAGGAGACCCAGTACTTC. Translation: CASSWTGYKETQYF.

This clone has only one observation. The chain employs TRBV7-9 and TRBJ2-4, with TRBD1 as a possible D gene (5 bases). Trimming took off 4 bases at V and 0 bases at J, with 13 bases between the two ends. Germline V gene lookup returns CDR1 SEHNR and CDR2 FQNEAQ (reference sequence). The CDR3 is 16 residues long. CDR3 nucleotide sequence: TGTGCCAGCAGCTCAGAAACAGGTTTAGCCAAAAACATTCAGTACTTC. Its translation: CASSSETGLAKNIQYF.

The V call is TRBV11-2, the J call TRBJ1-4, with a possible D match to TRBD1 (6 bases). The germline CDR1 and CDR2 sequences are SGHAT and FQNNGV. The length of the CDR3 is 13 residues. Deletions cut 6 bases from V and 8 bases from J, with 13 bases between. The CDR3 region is CASSPTGVEKLFF. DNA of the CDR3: TGTGCCAGCAGTCCGACAGGCGTGGAAAAACTGTTTTTT.